The rows below give T cell receptor beta chains drawn from one sample of a study of T cell responses to AZD1222 COVID-19 vaccine. Assay used: immunoSEQ multiplex PCR; TCRdb lists only in-frame clones, some missing. The sample has approximately 140,000 clones, roughly 93% seen once; the top ten hold around 10%. The material was peripheral blood, obtained 28 days after the second AZD1222 dose. The receptor set was obtained from an adult who received the AZD1222 COVID-19 vaccine. The CDR3 runs from the conserved cysteine through the conserved F or W. D genes are given only for firm matches. Where a row states a size, it is once, few, many or the class of an expanded clone; other rows omit it.

>13|.|TRBJ1-2|.|TRBV18
CASSKDSADGYTF
TGTGCCAGCTCAAAAGACTCCGCGGATGGCTACACCTTC
>15|once|TRBJ2-5|.|TRBV5-1
CASSLIGAPKETQYF
TGCGCCAGCAGCTTGATAGGGGCCCCTAAAGAGACCCAGTACTTC
>10|.|TRBJ2-1|TRBD2|TRBV10-1
CARRGDEQFF
TGCGCCAGGCGGGGGGATGAGCAGTTCTTC
>17|.|TRBJ1-1|.|TRBV28
CASSLSSLYGPHREAFF
TGTGCCAGCAGCCTCAGTTCCCTCTACGGGCCACATCGTGAAGCTTTCTTT
>15|.|TRBJ2-3|.|TRBV15
CATSRGTDNTDTQYF
TGTGCCACCAGCCGGGGGACAGACAACACAGATACGCAGTATTTT
>15|.|TRBJ2-3|TRBD2|TRBV7-9
CAGQRGDFSTDTQYF
TGTGCCGGCCAACGGGGGGATTTTAGCACAGATACGCAGTATTTT
>16|.|TRBJ2-3|.|TRBV5-4
CASSSPGVGGQGTQYF
TGTGCCAGCAGCTCCCCGGGGGTGGGGGGGCAAGGTACGCAGTATTTT
>16|.|TRBJ1-6|TRBD1|TRBV9
CASSPSDRGLNSPLHF
TGTGCCAGCAGCCCTTCGGACAGGGGGCTTAATTCACCCCTCCACTTT
>15|once|TRBJ1-1|.|TRBV19
CASSIGSRGNTEAFF
TGTGCCAGTAGTATAGGAAGTAGGGGGAACACTGAAGCTTTCTTT
>17|.|TRBJ1-2|TRBD1|TRBV11-3
CASSSRFLRQGWRGYTF
TGTGCCAGCAGCTCACGATTTTTAAGACAGGGGTGGAGAGGCTACACCTTC
>17|.|TRBJ1-4|.|TRBV15
CATSRGWGGFDNEKLFF
TGTGCCACCAGCAGAGGGTGGGGGGGCTTTGATAATGAAAAACTGTTTTTT
>13|.|TRBJ1-5|.|TRBV3-1/TRBV3-2
CASSRAGNQPQHF
TGTGCCAGCAGCCGGGCAGGCAATCAGCCCCAGCATTTT
>16|.|TRBJ1-2|.|TRBV4-3
CASSPKAQGTNYGYTF
TGCGCCAGCAGCCCCAAGGCCCAGGGAACAAACTATGGCTACACCTTC
>13|.|TRBJ2-2|TRBD2|TRBV29-1
CSGTSVNTGELFF
TGCAGCGGGACTAGCGTGAACACCGGGGAGCTGTTTTTT
>12|.|TRBJ1-2|.|TRBV30
CAWSYLAGGYTF
TGTGCCTGGAGCTACCTGGCGGGGGGCTACACCTTC
>13|.|TRBJ1-2|.|TRBV5-1
CASSSTGSYGYTF
TGCGCCAGCAGCTCAACAGGGTCCTATGGCTACACCTTC
>12|.|TRBJ1-1|.|TRBV28
CASSSPSGEAFF
TGTGCCAGCAGTTCACCTTCAGGTGAAGCTTTCTTT
>16|once|TRBJ2-1|.|TRBV7-2
CASSPWTGSSYNEQFF
TGTGCCAGCAGCCCCTGGACGGGGAGCTCCTACAATGAGCAGTTCTTC
>13|.|TRBJ1-1|.|TRBV24-1
CATRKETNTEAFF
TGTGCCACGAGAAAGGAGACGAACACTGAAGCTTTCTTT
>12|.|TRBJ2-1|.|TRBV10-3
CAMGDNYNEQFF
TGTGCCATGGGAGATAACTACAATGAGCAGTTCTTC
>14|.|TRBJ1-1|.|TRBV7-9
CASSPTQRGTEAFF
TGTGCCAGCAGCCCAACCCAGCGGGGCACTGAAGCTTTCTTT
>15|.|TRBJ2-3|TRBD2|TRBV6-4
CASSTGTSSTDTQYF
TGTGCCAGCAGCACCGGGACTAGTAGCACAGATACGCAGTATTTT
>15|.|TRBJ2-1|TRBD1|TRBV5-6
CASSSRQGSWHEQFF
TGTGCCAGCAGCTCACGACAGGGGTCATGGCATGAGCAGTTCTTC
>14|.|TRBJ2-1|.|TRBV13
CASSLESPGLAQFF
TGTGCCAGCAGCTTAGAATCCCCCGGGCTAGCCCAGTTCTTC
>14|.|TRBJ1-1|.|TRBV11-2
CASSPNVGNTEAFF
TGTGCCAGCAGCCCTAACGTGGGAAACACTGAAGCTTTCTTT
>16|.|TRBJ1-3|.|TRBV4-1
CASSQPREDSGNTIYF
TGCGCCAGCAGCCAACCCCGAGAAGACTCTGGAAACACCATATATTTT
>15|.|TRBJ1-4|TRBD1|TRBV25-1
CASSEDRAGNEKLFF
TGTGCCAGCAGTGAGGACAGGGCTGGTAATGAAAAACTGTTTTTT
>13|.|TRBJ2-7|.|TRBV11-2
CASSLAEIYEQYF
TGTGCCAGCAGCTTGGCGGAGATCTACGAGCAGTACTTC
>13|.|TRBJ1-2|TRBD1|TRBV29-1
CSVEPTGNYGYTF
TGCAGCGTTGAACCGACAGGGAACTATGGCTACACCTTC
>17|.|TRBJ2-6|.|TRBV6-2/TRBV6-3
CASSSGLAPSGANVLTF
TGTGCCAGCAGTTCGGGGCTAGCCCCCTCTGGGGCCAACGTCCTGACTTTC
>16|.|TRBJ2-5|TRBD2|TRBV20-1
CSASPGLAGGFETQYF
TGCAGTGCTAGTCCGGGACTAGCGGGAGGATTCGAGACCCAGTACTTC
>11|.|TRBJ2-1|.|TRBV5-4
CASSLGNEQFF
TGTGCCAGCAGCTTGGGCAATGAGCAGTTCTTC
>11|.|TRBJ1-2|.|TRBV12-3/TRBV12-4
CASRQYYGYTF
TGTGCCAGCAGGCAGTACTATGGCTACACCTTC
>14|.|TRBJ1-1|.|TRBV18
CASLGGGVGTEAFF
TGTGCCAGCCTAGGGGGGGGAGTTGGAACTGAAGCTTTCTTT
>18|.|TRBJ1-4|.|TRBV6-6
CASSPRKGTRLIDEKLFF
TGTGCCAGCAGTCCCCGGAAGGGGACCAGACTTATCGATGAAAAACTGTTTTTT
>16|.|TRBJ1-6|TRBD1|TRBV9
CASSVGQGANNSPLHF
TGTGCCAGCAGCGTAGGACAGGGGGCGAATAATTCACCCCTCCACTTT
>14|.|TRBJ1-5|.|TRBV19
CASSIRDGDQPQHF
TGTGCCAGTAGTATCCGGGACGGTGATCAGCCCCAGCATTTT
>16|.|TRBJ1-1|TRBD1|TRBV6-2/TRBV6-3
CASSYPRTGRGTEAFF
TGTGCCAGCAGTTACCCCCGGACAGGGCGGGGGACTGAAGCTTTCTTT
>17|.|TRBJ1-6|.|TRBV11-2
CASSQWEKVIFGFPLHF
TGTGCCAGCAGCCAATGGGAAAAGGTTATTTTCGGGTTTCCCCTCCACTTT